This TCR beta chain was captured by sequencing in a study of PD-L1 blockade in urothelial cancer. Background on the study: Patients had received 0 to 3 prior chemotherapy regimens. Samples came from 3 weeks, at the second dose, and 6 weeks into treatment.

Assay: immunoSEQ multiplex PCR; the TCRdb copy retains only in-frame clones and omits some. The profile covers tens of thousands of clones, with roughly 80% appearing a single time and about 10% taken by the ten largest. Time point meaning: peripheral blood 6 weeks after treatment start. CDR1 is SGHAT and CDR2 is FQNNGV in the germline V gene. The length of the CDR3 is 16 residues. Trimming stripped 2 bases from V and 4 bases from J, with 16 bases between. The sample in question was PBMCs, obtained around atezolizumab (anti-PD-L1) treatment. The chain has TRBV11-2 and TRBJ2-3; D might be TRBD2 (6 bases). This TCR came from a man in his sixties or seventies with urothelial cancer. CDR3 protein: CASSLLRIGTADTQYF. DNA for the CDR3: TGTGCCAGCAGCTTACTGAGAATCGGGACTGCAGATACGCAGTATTTT. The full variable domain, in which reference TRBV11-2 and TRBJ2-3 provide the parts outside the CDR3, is EAGVAQSPRYKIIEKRQSVAFWCNPISGHATLYWYQQILGQGPKLLIQFQNNGVVDDSQLPKDRFSAERLKGVDSTLKIQPAKLEDSAVYLCASSLLRIGTADTQYFGPGTRLTVL.